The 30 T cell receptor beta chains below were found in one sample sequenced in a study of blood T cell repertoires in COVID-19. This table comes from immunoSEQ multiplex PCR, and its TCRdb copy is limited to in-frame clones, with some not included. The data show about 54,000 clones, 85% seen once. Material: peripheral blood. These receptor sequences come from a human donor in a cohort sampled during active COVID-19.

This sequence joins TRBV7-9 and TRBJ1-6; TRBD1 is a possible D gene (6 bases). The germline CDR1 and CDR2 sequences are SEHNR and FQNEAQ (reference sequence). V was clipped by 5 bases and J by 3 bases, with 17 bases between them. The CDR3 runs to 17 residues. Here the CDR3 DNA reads TGTGCCAGCAGCGCCCCTTGGGGGGGCAGCTATAATTCACCCCTCCACTTT. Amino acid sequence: CASSAPWGGSYNSPLHF.

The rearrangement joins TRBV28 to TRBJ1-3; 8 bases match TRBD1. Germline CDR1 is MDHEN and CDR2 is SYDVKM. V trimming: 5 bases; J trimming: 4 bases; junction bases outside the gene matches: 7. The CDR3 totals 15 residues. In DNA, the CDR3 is TGTGCCAGCAGTAGACAGGGGACAGCAGGAAACACCATATATTTT. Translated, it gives CASSRQGTAGNTIYF. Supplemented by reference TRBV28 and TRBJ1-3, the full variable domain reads DVKVTQSSRYLVKRTGEKVFLECVQDMDHENMFWYRQDPGLGLRLIYFSYDVKMKEKGDIPEGYSVSREKKERFSLILESASTNQTSMYLCASSRQGTAGNTIYFGEGSWLTVV.

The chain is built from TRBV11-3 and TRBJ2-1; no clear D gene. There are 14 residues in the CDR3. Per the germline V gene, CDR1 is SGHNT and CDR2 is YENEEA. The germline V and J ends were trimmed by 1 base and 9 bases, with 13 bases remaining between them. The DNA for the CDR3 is TGTGCCAGCAGCTTAGGGAGCACCAGCAGTGAGCAGTTCTTC. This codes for CASSLGSTSSEQFF.

CDR3 sequence reads: CASSLTGQPQHF. CDR3 coding DNA: TGTGCCAGCAGTTTAACAGGCCAGCCCCAGCATTTT. The V call is TRBV28, the J call TRBJ1-5, with D possibly matching TRBD1 (5 bases). This CDR3 has 12 residues. The germline V gene has CDR1 MDHEN and CDR2 SYDVKM. V dropped 2 bases and J dropped 7 bases, with 6 bases sitting between them. The full variable domain, completed using reference TRBV28 and TRBJ1-5, is DVKVTQSSRYLVKRTGEKVFLECVQDMDHENMFWYRQDPGLGLRLIYFSYDVKMKEKGDIPEGYSVSREKKERFSLILESASTNQTSMYLCASSLTGQPQHFGDGTRLSIL.

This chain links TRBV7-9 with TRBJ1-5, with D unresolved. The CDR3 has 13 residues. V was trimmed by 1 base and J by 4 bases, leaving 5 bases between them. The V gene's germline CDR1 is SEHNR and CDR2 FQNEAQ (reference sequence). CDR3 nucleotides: TGTGCCAGCAGCTTAGGCAGGAATCAGCCCCAGCATTTT. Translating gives CASSLGRNQPQHF.

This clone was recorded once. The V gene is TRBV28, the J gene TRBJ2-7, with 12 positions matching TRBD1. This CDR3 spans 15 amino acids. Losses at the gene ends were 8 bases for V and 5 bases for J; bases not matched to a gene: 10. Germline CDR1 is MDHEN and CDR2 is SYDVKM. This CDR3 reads CASQSSGTGGDEQYF. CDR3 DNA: TGTGCCAGCCAATCTAGCGGGACAGGGGGCGACGAGCAGTACTTC.

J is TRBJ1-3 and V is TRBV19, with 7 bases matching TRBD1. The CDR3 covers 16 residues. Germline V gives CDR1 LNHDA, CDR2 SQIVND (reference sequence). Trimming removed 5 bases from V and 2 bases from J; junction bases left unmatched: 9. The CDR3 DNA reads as TGTGCCAGTAGTCTCCGGGACAGCGCTCCTGGAAACACCATATATTTT. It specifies CASSLRDSAPGNTIYF.

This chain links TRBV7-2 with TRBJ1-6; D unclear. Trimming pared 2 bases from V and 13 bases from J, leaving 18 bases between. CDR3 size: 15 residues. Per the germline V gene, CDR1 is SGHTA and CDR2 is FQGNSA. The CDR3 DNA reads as TGTGCCAGCAGCTTAAGTGTGCCCTCCCGGTCCCCCCTCCACTTT. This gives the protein CASSLSVPSRSPLHF.

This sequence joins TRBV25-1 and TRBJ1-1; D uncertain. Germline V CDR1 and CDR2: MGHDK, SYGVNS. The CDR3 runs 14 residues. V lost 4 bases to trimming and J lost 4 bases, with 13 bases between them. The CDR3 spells CASSGAGIGTEAFF. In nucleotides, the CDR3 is TGTGCCAGCAGTGGTGCCGGGATAGGCACTGAAGCTTTCTTT.

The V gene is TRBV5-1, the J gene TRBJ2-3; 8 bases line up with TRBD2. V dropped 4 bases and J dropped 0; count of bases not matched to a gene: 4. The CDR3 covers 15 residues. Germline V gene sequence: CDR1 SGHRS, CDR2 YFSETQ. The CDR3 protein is CASSPLAGSTDTQYF. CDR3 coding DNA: TGCGCCAGCAGCCCGCTAGCGGGTAGCACAGATACGCAGTATTTT.

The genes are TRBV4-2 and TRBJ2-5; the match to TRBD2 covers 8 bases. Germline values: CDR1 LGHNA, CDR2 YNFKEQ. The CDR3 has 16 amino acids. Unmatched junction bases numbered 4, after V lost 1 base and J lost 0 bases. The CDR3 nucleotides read TGTGCCAGCAGCCAAGGAACTAGCGGCAACCAAGAGACCCAGTACTTC. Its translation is CASSQGTSGNQETQYF.

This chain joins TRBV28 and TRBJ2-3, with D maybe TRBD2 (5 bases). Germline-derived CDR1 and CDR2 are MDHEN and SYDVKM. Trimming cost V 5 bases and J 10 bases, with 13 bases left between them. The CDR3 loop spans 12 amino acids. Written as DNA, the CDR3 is TGTGCCAGCAGTCCGGACTCCAGGTCGCAGTATTTT. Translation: CASSPDSRSQYF.

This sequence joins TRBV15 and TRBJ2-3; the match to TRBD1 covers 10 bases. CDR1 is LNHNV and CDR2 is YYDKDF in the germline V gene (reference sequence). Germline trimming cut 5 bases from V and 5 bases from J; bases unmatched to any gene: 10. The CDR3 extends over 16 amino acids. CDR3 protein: CATSSRATGGLDTQYF. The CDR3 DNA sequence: TGTGCCACCAGCTCTCGGGCGACAGGGGGCTTAGATACGCAGTATTTT.

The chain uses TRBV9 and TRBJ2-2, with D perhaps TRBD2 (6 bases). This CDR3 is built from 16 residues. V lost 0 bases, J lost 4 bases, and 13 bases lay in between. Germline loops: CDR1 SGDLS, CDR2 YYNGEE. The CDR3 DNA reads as TGTGCCAGCAGCGTAGAGGGCGGGGAAGCCACCGGGGAGCTGTTTTTT. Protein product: CASSVEGGEATGELFF.

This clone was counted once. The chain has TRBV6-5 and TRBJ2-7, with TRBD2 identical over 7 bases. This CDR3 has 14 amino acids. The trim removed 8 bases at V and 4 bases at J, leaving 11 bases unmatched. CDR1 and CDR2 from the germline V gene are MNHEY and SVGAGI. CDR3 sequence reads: CASGGGGGPYEQYF. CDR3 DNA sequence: TGTGCCAGCGGGGGGGGTGGAGGACCTTACGAGCAGTACTTC.

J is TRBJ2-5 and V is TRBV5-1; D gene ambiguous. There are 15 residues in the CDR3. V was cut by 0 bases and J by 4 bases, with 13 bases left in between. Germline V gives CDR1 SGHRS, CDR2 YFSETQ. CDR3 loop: CASSLVAVTPETQYF. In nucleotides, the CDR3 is TGCGCCAGCAGCTTGGTGGCCGTAACCCCAGAGACCCAGTACTTC.

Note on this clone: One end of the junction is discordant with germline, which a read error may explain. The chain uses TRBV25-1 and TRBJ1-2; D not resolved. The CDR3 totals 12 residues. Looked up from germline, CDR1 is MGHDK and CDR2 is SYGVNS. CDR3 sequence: CASSDSGGRTSF. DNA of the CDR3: TGTGCCAGCAGTGATTCGGGAGGACGGACCAGCTTC.

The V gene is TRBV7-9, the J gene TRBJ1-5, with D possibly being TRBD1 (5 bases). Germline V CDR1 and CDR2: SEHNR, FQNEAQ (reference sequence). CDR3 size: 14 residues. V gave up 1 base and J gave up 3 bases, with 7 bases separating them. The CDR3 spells CASSLGGPNQPQHF. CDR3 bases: TGTGCCAGCAGCTTAGGGGGCCCCAATCAGCCCCAGCATTTT.

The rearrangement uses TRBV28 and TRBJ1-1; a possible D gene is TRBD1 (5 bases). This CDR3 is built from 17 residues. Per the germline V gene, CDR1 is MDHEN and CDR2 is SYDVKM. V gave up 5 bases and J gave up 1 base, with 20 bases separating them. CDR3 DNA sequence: TGTGCCAGCAGTCCACAAACAGGTTGGGGAACGAACACTGAAGCTTTCTTT. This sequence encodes CASSPQTGWGTNTEAFF.

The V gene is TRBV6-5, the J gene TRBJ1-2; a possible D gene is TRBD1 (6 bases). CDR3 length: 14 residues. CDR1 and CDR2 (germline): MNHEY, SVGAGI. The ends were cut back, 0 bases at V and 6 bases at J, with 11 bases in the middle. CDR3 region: CASSYSGGANGYTF. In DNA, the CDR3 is TGTGCCAGCAGTTACTCAGGGGGGGCTAATGGCTACACCTTC.

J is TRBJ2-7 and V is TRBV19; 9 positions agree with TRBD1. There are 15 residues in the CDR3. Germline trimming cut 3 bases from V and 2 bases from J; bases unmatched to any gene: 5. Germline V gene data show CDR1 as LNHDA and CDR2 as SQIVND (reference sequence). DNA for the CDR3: TGTGCCAGTAGTATCGCGGGACAGGGACCCTACGAGCAGTACTTC. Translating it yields CASSIAGQGPYEQYF.

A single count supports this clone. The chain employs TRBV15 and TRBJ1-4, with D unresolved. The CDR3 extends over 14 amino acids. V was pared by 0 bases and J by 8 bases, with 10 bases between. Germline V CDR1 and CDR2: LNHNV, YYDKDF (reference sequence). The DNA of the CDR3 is TGTGCCACCAGCAGAGATCGTTCGGGGGAAAAACTGTTTTTT. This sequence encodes CATSRDRSGEKLFF.

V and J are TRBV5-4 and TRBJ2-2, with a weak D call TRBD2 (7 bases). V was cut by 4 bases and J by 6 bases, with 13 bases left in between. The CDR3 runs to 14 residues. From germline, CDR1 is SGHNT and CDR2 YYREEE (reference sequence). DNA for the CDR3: TGTGCCAGCAGCCGGACTAGGGGGGCCGGGGAGCTGTTTTTT. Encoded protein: CASSRTRGAGELFF.

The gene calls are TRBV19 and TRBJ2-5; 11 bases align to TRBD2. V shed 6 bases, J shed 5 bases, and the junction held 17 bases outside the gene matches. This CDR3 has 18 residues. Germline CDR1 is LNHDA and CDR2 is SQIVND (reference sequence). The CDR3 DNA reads TGTGCCAGTAGCCGTAGACTAGCGGGGCCTACCTCCGGGGAGACCCAGTACTTC. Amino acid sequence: CASSRRLAGPTSGETQYF.

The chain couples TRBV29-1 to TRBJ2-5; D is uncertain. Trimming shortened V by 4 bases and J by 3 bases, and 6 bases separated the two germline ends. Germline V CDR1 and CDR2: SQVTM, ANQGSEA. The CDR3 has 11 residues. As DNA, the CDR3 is TGCAGCGTTGCTCCTAAAGAGACCCAGTACTTC. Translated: CSVAPKETQYF.

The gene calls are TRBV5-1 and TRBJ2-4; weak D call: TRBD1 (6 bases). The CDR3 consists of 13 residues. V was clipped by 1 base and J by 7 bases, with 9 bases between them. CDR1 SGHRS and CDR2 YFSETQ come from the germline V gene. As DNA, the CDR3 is TGCGCCAGCAGCTTGAGAGGACAGAACATTCAGTACTTC. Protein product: CASSLRGQNIQYF.

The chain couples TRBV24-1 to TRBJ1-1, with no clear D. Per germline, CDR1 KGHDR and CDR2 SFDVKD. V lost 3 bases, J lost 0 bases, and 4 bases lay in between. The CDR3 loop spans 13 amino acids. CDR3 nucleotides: TGTGCCACCAGTGATCACATGAACACTGAAGCTTTCTTT. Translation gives CATSDHMNTEAFF.

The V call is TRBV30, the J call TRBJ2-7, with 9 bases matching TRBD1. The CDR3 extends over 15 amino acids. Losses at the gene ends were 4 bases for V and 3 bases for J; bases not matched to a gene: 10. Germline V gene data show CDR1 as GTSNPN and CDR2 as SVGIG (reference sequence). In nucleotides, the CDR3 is TGTGCCTGGAACCCCGGACAGGGGACCATCTACGAGCAGTACTTC. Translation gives CAWNPGQGTIYEQYF.

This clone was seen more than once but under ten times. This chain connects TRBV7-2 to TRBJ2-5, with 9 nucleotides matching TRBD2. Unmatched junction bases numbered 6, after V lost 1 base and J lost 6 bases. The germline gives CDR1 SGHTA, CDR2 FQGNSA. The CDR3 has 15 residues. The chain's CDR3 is CASSLDASGKKTQYF. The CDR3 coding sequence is TGTGCCAGCAGCTTAGACGCTAGCGGGAAAAAGACCCAGTACTTC.

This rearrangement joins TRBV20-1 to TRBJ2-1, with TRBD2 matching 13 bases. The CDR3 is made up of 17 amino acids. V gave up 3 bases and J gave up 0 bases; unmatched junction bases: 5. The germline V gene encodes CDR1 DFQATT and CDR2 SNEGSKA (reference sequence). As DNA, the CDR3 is TGCAGTGCTAGTTCGGGACTAGCGGGGCCCTCCTACAATGAGCAGTTCTTC. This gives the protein CSASSGLAGPSYNEQFF.